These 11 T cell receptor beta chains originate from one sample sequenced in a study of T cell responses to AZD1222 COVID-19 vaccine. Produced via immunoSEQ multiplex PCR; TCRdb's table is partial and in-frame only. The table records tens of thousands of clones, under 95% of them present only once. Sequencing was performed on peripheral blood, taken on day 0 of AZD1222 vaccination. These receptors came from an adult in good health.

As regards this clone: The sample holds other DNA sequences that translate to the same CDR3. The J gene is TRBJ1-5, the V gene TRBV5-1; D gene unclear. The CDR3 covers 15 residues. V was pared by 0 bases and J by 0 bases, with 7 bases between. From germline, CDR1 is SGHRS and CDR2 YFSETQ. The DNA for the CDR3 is TGCGCCAGCAGCTTGGTCGGCGATAGCAATCAGCCCCAGCATTTT. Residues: CASSLVGDSNQPQHF.

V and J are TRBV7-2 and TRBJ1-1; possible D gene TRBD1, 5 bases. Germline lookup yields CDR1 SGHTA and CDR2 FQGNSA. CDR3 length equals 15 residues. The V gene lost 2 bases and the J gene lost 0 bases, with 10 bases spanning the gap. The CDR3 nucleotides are TGTGCCAGCAGCTTACCATGGGGGATGAACACTGAAGCTTTCTTT. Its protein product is CASSLPWGMNTEAFF. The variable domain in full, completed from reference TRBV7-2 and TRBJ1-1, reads GAGVSQSPSNKVTEKGKDVELRCDPISGHTALYWYRQSLGQGLEFLIYFQGNSAPDKSGLPSDRFSAERTGGSVSTLTIQRTQQEDSAVYLCASSLPWGMNTEAFFGQGTRLTVV.

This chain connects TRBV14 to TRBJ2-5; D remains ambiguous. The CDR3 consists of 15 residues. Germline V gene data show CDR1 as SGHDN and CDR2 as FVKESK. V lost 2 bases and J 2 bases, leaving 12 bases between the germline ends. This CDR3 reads CASSQTVGLQETQYF. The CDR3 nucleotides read TGTGCCAGCAGCCAAACCGTCGGTCTTCAAGAGACCCAGTACTTC.

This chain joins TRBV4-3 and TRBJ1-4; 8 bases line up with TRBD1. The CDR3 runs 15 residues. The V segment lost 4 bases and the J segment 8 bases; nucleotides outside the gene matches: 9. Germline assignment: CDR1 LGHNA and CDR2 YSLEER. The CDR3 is CASSRSGTGKEKLFF. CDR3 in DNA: TGCGCCAGCAGCCGATCCGGGACAGGCAAAGAAAAACTGTTTTTT.

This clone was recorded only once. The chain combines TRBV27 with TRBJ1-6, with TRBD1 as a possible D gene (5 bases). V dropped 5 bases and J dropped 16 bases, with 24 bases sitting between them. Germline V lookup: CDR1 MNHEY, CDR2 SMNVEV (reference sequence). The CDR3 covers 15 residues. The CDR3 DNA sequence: TGTGCCAGCAGTCGCGAGGGGTTCCCGGAACCCAGACTCCACTTT. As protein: CASSREGFPEPRLHF.

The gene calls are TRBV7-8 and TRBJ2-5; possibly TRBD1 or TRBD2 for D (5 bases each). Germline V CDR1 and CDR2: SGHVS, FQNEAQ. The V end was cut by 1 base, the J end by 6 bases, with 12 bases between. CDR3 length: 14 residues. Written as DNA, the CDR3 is TGTGCCAGCAGCTTAGGAGAGGGGACGCAGACCCAGTACTTC. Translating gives CASSLGEGTQTQYF. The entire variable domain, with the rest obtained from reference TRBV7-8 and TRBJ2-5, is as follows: GAGVSQSPRYKVAKRGQDVALRCDPISGHVSLFWYQQALGQGPEFLTYFQNEAQLDKSGLPSDRFFAERPEGSVSTLKIQRTQQEDSAVYLCASSLGEGTQTQYFGPGTRLLVL.

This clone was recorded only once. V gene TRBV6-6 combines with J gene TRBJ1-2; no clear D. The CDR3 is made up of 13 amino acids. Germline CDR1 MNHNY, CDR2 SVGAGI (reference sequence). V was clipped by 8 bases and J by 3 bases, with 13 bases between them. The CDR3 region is CASEGGEDYGYTF. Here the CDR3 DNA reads TGTGCCAGCGAGGGCGGGGAAGACTATGGCTACACCTTC.

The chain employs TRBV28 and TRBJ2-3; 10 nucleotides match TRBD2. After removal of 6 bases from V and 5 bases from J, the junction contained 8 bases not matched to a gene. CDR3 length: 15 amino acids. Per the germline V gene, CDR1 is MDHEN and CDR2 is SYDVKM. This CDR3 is CASSKAGGLGDTQYF. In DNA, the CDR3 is TGTGCCAGCAGCAAAGCGGGAGGGCTTGGAGATACGCAGTATTTT.

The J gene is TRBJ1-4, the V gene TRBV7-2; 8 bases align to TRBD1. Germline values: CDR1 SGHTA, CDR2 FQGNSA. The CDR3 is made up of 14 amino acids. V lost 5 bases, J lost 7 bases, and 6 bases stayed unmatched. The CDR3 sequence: CASSIGQGGEKLFF. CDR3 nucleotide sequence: TGTGCCAGCAGCATCGGACAGGGAGGTGAAAAACTGTTTTTT.

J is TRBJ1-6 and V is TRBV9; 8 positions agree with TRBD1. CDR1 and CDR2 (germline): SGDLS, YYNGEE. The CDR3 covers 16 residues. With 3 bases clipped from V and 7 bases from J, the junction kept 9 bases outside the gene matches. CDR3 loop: CASSASGTGMNSPLHF. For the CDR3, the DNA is TGTGCCAGCAGCGCCTCCGGGACAGGCATGAATTCACCCCTCCACTTT.

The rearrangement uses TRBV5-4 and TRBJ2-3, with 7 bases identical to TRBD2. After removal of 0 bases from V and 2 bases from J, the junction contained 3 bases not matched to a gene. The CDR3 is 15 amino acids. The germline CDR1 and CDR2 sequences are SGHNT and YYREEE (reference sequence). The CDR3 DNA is TGTGCCAGCAGCTTGGGACTAGCAGACACAGATACGCAGTATTTT. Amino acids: CASSLGLADTDTQYF.